The entry below describes one TCR beta chain. The target antigen is unknown. CDR3-region Arm-PCR and iRepertoire HTBI primers produced the TCR beta libraries. Each CDR3 protein gets one entry after TCRdb re-called the multiplex PCR reads with MiXCR. The sample lists roughly 400,000 distinct CDR3 sequences; around 20% were seen once. CDR1 DFQATT and CDR2 SNEGSKA come from the germline V gene (reference sequence). V lost 6 bases and J lost 2; bases outside the gene matches: 4. CDR3 size: 13 residues. The sample is drawn from a study of regulatory T cells in long-lasting Graves disease. Documented time point: persistent/refractory GD, antithyroid drugs over 5 years with positive TRAb. Researchers made the TCR library from RNA that was extracted from PBMCs. Study results and limitations: For persistent Graves' patients, TCR diversity was lower than for newly diagnosed ones.

This TCR came from a female donor with Graves disease. The material was peripheral blood mononuclear cells (PBMCs), obtained when the disease was refractory, from a patient treated with antithyroid drugs. V gene TRBV20-1 combines with J gene TRBJ2-1; 7 bases are shared with TRBD2. DNA for the CDR3: TGCAGTGCCGTAGCGGGTACCTACAATGAGCAGTTCTTC. Its protein is CSAVAGTYNEQFF.